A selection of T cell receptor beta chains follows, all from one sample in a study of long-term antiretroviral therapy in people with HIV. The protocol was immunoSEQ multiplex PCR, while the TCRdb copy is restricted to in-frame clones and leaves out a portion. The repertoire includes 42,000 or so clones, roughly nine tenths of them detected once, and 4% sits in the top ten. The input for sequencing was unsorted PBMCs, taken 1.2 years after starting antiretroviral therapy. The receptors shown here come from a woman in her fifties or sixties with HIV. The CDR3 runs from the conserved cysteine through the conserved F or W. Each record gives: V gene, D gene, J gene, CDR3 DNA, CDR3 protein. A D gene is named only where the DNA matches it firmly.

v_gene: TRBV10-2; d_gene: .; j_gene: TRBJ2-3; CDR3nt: TGCGCCAGCAGGGACCCTAGGACAGATACGCAGTATTTT; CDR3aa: CASRDPRTDTQYF
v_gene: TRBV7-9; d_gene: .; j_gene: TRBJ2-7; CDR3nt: TGTGCCAGCAGCCCCCTCGGCTACGAGCAGTACTTC; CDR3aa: CASSPLGYEQYF
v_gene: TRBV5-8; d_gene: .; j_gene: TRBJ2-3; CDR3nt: TGTGCCAGCAGCAGGACAGACACACTTGGGGGAGATACGCAGTATTTT; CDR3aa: CASSRTDTLGGDTQYF
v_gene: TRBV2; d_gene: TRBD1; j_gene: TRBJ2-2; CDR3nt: TGTGCCAGCAGAGACGACAGGGATATTGCCGGGGAGCTGTTTTTT; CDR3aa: CASRDDRDIAGELFF
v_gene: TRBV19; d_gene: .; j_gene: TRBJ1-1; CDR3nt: TGTGCCAGTAAGAGGGAAGGTATGAACACTGAAGCTTTCTTT; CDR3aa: CASKREGMNTEAFF
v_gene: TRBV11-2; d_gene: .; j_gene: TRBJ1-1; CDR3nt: TGTGCCAGCAGCGCAGGGTGGTTGATGAACACTGAAGCTTTCTTT; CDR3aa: CASSAGWLMNTEAFF
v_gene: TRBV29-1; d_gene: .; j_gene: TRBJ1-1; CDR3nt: TGCAGCGTTGGCGAGCCGAGGGATGGGAACACTGAAGCTTTCTTT; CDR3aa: CSVGEPRDGNTEAFF
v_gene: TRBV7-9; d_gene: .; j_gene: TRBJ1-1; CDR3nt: TGTGCCAGCAGCTTAGGTCGGAACACTGAAGCTTTCTTT; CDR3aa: CASSLGRNTEAFF
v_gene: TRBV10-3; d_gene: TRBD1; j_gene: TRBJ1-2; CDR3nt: TGTGCCATCAGTGTAATGGCGGGGACAGGGCCGCACTATGGCTACACCTTC; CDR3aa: CAISVMAGTGPHYGYTF
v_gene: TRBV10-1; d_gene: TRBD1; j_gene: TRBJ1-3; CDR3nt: TGCGCCAGCACCTCCGGGGACAGGGTCTCTGGAAACACCATATATTTT; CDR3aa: CASTSGDRVSGNTIYF